A single TCR beta chain is shown here with its context. The CDR3 extends over 16 amino acids. The J segment lost 7 bases and the V segment lost 4 bases, leaving 7 bases of the junction unmatched. The germline V gene has CDR1 LGHNA and CDR2 YNFKEQ. The validation cohort, a group of 90 to 150 subjects, included the donors and was separate from the roughly 670-subject first cohort. The data stem from a study of cytomegalovirus exposure and HLA in healthy donors. Repertoires were generated with immunoSEQ multiplex PCR, while TCRdb's copy carries only in-frame clones and drops some. The table lists about 49,000 clones, about 90% of them singletons.

The chain recombines TRBV4-2 with TRBJ2-2; 12 bases map to TRBD2. The clonotype was recovered from a man younger than 35 in good health and CMV-seronegative. Sequenced: PBMCs. The CDR3 is CASSLPTSGRFGELFF. Written as DNA, the CDR3 is TGTGCCAGCAGCCTCCCGACTAGCGGGAGATTCGGGGAGCTGTTTTTT.